The clone carrying this TCR beta chain was seen more than once but under ten times. Its specificity is unknown. The read ends 3 residues early relative to the CDR3; the germline J gene fills the gap. This record belongs to a study of T cell clonality in common variable immunodeficiency. Study-wide points: Compared with controls, CVID subjects had fewer shared TCRbeta clones. T cell subpopulation sequencing would be needed to explain CVID clonality. Repertoire-complication correlations in CVID were limited by patient heterogeneity. Reportedly, TCR beta sequences from common variable immunodeficiency showed fewer deletions and N-nucleotide insertions.

Germline values: CDR1 SGHRS, CDR2 YFSETQ. The CDR3 covers 14 residues. The V gene end was trimmed by 5 bases and the J gene end by 1 base; junction bases not matched to a gene: 5. Method: immunoSEQ multiplex PCR; TCRdb's copy keeps in-frame clones and lacks some. The data list 15,000 to 25,000 clones, none observed once; approximately 26% falls to the top ten. The sequenced sample was peripheral blood mononuclear cells. The chain carries TRBV5-1 and TRBJ2-7; 8 nucleotides agree with TRBD2. The clonotype comes from a human donor with common variable immunodeficiency. The CDR3 is CASRLAVTSYEQYF. The covered CDR3 bases are TGCGCCAGCAGACTAGCGGTGACTTCCTACGAG.